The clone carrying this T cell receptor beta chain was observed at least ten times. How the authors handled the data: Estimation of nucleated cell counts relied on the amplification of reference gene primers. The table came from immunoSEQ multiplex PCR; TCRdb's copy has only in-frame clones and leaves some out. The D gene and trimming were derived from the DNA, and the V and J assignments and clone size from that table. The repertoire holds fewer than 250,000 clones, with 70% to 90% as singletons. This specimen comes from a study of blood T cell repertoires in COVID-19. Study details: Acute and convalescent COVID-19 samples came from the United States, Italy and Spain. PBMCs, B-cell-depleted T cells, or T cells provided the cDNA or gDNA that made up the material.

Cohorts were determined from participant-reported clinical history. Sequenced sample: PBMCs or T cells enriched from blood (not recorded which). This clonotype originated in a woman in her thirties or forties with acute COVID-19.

Written as DNA, the CDR3 is TGTGCCAGCAGCAATGGGGGGGCGGTTGACACTGAAGCTTTCTTT. Translation: CASSNGGAVDTEAFF. The chain uses TRBV6-2 or TRBV6-3 and TRBJ1-1, with a possible D match to TRBD1 (6 bases). The CDR3 runs 15 residues. Trimming took 6 bases from V and 3 from J, leaving 17 bases between them. Germline CDR1 is MNHEY and CDR2 is SVGEGT.